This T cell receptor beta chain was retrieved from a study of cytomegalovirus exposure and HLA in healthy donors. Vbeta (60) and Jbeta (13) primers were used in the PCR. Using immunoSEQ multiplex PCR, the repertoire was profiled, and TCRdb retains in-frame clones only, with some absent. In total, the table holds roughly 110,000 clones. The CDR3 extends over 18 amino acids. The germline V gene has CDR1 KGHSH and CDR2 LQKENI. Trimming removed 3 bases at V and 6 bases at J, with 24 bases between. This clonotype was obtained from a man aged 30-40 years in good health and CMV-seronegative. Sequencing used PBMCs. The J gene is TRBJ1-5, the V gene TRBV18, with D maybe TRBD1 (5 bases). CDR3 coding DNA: TGTGCCAGCTCACCTGTTGGCACAGGTTCTCTATCGGGTCAGCCCCAGCATTTT. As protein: CASSPVGTGSLSGQPQHF.